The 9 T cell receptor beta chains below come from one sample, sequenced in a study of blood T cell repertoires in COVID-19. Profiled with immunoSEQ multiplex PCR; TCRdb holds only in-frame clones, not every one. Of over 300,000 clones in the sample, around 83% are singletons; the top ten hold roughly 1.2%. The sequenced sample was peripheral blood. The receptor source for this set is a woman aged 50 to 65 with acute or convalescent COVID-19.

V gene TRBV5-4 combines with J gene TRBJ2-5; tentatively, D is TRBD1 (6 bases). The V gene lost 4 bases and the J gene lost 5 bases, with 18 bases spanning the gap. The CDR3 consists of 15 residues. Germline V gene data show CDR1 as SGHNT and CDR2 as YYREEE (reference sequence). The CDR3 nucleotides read TGTGCCAGCAGCGTTATAGGACAGACTCCGGAGACCCAGTACTTC. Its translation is CASSVIGQTPETQYF.

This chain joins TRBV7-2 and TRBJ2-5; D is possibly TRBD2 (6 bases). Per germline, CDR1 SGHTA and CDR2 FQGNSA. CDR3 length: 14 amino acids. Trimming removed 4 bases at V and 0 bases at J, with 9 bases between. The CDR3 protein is CASSSRRDQETQYF. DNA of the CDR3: TGTGCCAGCAGCTCCCGGAGGGACCAAGAGACCCAGTACTTC.

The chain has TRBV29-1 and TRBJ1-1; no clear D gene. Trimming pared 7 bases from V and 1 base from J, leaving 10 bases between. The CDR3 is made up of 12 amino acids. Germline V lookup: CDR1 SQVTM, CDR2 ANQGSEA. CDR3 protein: CSGGLWNTEAFF. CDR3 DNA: TGCAGCGGAGGCTTATGGAACACTGAAGCTTTCTTT.

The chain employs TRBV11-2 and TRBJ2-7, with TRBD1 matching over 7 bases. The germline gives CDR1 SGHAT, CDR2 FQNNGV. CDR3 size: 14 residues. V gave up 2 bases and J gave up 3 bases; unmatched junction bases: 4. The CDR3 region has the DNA TGTGCCAGCAGCTTAAGAGGGACAGACTACGAGCAGTACTTC. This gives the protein CASSLRGTDYEQYF.

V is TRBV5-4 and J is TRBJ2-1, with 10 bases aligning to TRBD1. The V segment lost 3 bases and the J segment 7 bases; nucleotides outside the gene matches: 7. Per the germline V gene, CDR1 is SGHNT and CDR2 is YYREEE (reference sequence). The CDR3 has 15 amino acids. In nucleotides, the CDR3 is TGTGCCAGCAGCTCTCCGGGACAGGGGCGAAATGAGCAGTTCTTC. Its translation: CASSSPGQGRNEQFF.

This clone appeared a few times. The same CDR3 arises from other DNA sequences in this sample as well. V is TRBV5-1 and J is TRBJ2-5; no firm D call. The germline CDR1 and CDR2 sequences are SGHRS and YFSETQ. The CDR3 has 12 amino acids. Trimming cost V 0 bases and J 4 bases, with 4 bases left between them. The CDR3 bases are TGCGCCAGCAGCTTGGCCAGAGAGACCCAGTACTTC. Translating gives CASSLARETQYF.

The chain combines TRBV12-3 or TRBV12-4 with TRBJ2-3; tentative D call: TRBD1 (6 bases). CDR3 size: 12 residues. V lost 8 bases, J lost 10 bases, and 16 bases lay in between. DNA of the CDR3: TGTGCCAGCGCTTTTTTGGGGGCCTCGCAGTATTTT. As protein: CASAFLGASQYF.

CDR3: CAIRNGLANRETQYF. In nucleotides, the CDR3 is TGTGCCATCAGGAACGGACTAGCAAACAGGGAGACCCAGTACTTC. This chain joins TRBV10-3 and TRBJ2-5; TRBD2 matches at 8 bases. V shed 6 bases, J shed 5 bases, and the junction held 11 bases outside the gene matches. Germline-derived CDR1 and CDR2 are ENHRY and SYGVKD. This CDR3 comprises 15 residues.

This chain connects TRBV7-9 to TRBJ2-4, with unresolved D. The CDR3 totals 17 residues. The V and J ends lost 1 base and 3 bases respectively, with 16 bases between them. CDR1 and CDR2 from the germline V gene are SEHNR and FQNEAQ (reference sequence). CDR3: CASSLDWQAMGKNIQYF. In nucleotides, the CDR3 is TGTGCCAGCAGCTTAGATTGGCAGGCGATGGGCAAAAACATTCAGTACTTC.